This T cell receptor beta chain originates from a study of blood T cell repertoires in COVID-19. Overall study: Researchers got acute and convalescent COVID-19 samples from the United States, Italy and Spain. The cDNA or gDNA used as material had been derived from T cells, B-cell-depleted T cells, or PBMCs.

The sample holds a few counts of this clone. Per the study methods: Researchers report that nucleated cell counts were estimated from reference gene primer amplification. This table comes from immunoSEQ multiplex PCR, and its TCRdb copy is limited to in-frame clones, with some not included. V and J calls and clone size are as listed in that table; D and trimming were resolved from the DNA. Of over 250,000 clones in the sample, approximately 85% were seen once. The V gene lost 4 bases and the J gene lost 7 bases, with 11 bases spanning the gap. Germline CDR1 reads LNHDA; CDR2 reads SQIVND (reference sequence). The CDR3 has 13 residues.

The TCR sequence derives from an older woman with acute or convalescent COVID-19. The V call is TRBV19, the J call TRBJ1-5; D might be TRBD1 (6 bases). Source material: peripheral blood. The CDR3 here is CASSRQARQPQHF. In nucleotides, the CDR3 is TGTGCCAGTAGTAGACAGGCTCGACAGCCCCAGCATTTT.